The entry below describes one T cell receptor (beta chain). As to treatment: oral pan-JAK inhibitor, 5-10 mg twice daily. The data stem from a study of CD8+ T cells in alopecia areata. TCR sequencing used cDNA made by reverse transcription of extracted RNA. This table comes from immunoSEQ multiplex PCR, and its TCRdb copy is limited to in-frame clones, with some not included. Of roughly 200,000 clones in the sample, 53% were seen once. Trimming cost V 6 bases and J 1 base, with 6 bases left between them. The CDR3 loop spans 11 amino acids. Germline V CDR1 and CDR2: GTSNPN, SVGIG (reference sequence). This TCR came from a human donor with alopecia areata. The chain links TRBV30 to TRBJ1-1; the D is unclear. Specimen: CD8+ T cells sorted from blood, collected at week 24, from a patient treated with tofacitinib. DNA of the CDR3: TGTGCCTGCGGTGAGAACACTGAAGCTTTCTTT. This sequence encodes CACGENTEAFF.